A selection of T cell receptor beta chains follows, all from one sample in a study of CD8 T cells in ankylosing spondylitis. MiXCR, run by TCRdb on the 5' RACE reads, gives a single entry per CDR3 protein. The sample lists 200,000 to 300,000 distinct CDR3 sequences, about 10% seen once, with 2.6% in the top ten. What was sequenced was blood, either unsorted or a sorted T cell fraction (not recorded which). Receptors originate from a male donor with ankylosing spondylitis or in good health (not recorded which). The CDR3 runs from the conserved cysteine through the conserved F or W. The D gene is left open where the match is weak. The size field is filled for only some rows; it gives once, few, many or a size class.

J,size,length,V,D,CDR3,DNA
TRBJ2-1,many,14,TRBV5-1,-,CASNPKPGDNEQFF,TGCGCCAGCAACCCCAAGCCAGGGGACAATGAGCAGTTCTTC
TRBJ2-3,many,13,TRBV7-2,-,CASRPNSRDTQYF,TGTGCCAGCAGGCCCAACAGTCGAGATACGCAGTATTTT
TRBJ2-2,many,11,TRBV29-1,-,CSVGLNGELFF,TGCAGCGTTGGCTTGAACGGGGAGCTGTTTTTT
TRBJ1-1,many,15,TRBV30,-,CAWSPNLAGAAEAFF,TGTGCCTGGAGTCCCAACCTCGCGGGGGCTGCTGAAGCTTTCTTT
TRBJ1-5,many,14,TRBV20-1,-,CSARPPRGNQPQHF,TGCAGTGCTAGACCCCCTCGGGGCAATCAGCCCCAGCATTTT
TRBJ2-5,many,14,TRBV28,-,CASSLWNQKETQYF,TGTGCCAGCAGTTTATGGAACCAGAAGGAGACCCAGTACTTC
TRBJ2-5,many,15,TRBV3-1,-,CASSRLLRDQGTQYF,TGTGCCAGCAGCCGATTACTCCGGGACCAAGGGACCCAGTACTTC
TRBJ2-1,many,15,TRBV5-1,TRBD2,CASSLVASGETEQFF,TGCGCCAGCAGCTTGGTAGCTAGCGGGGAAACTGAGCAGTTCTTC
TRBJ1-1,many,13,TRBV12-3/TRBV12-4,-,CASSLRRITEAFF,TGTGCCAGCAGTCTTCGACGGATCACTGAAGCTTTCTTT
TRBJ2-7,many,15,TRBV4-2,TRBD2,CASSRNGGRGDEQYF,TGTGCCAGCAGCCGAAATGGCGGGAGAGGGGACGAGCAGTACTTC
TRBJ2-3,-,16,TRBV20-1,TRBD2,CSAMPGLAGFADTQYF,TGCAGTGCTATGCCCGGACTAGCGGGATTCGCAGATACGCAGTATTTT
TRBJ1-1,many,15,TRBV7-9,-,CASSPPGSRDTEAFF,TGTGCCAGCAGCCCCCCAGGGAGTCGCGATACTGAAGCTTTCTTT
TRBJ2-1,many,14,TRBV18,TRBD1,CASSPGQGYDEQFF,TGTGCCAGCTCACCGGGACAGGGGTATGATGAGCAGTTCTTC
TRBJ2-5,few,13,TRBV2,TRBD1,CASMIQGGETQYF,TGTGCCAGCATGATACAGGGGGGAGAGACCCAGTACTTC
TRBJ2-5,many,13,TRBV28,-,CASSSRVWETQYF,TGTGCCAGCAGTTCCAGGGTATGGGAGACCCAGTACTTC
TRBJ2-1,-,17,TRBV5-1,TRBD2,CASSSGTSGTGYNEQFF,TGCGCCAGCAGTTCCGGGACTAGCGGGACTGGCTACAATGAGCAGTTCTTC
TRBJ2-1,-,15,TRBV6-1,TRBD2,CASIAASGSPHEQFF,TGTGCCAGCATTGCCGCTAGCGGGAGTCCCCATGAGCAGTTCTTC
TRBJ2-1,many,17,TRBV3-1,-,CASSQDSLGDPRNEQFF,TGTGCCAGCAGCCAAGATAGTCTAGGGGACCCCCGGAATGAGCAGTTCTTC
TRBJ1-2,many,20,TRBV5-1,-,CASSLEGTVLPSSGGYGYTF,TGCGCCAGCAGCTTGGAGGGAACGGTTTTACCCTCATCCGGGGGCTATGGCTACACCTTC
TRBJ2-3,-,16,TRBV29-1,TRBD2,CSVEGWRGGPGDTQYF,TGCAGCGTTGAGGGCTGGCGGGGGGGCCCGGGAGATACGCAGTATTTT
TRBJ1-2,few,16,TRBV6-2/TRBV6-3,TRBD1,CASRPLRTGSNYGYTF,TGTGCCAGCAGACCCCTTAGGACAGGGTCTAACTATGGCTACACCTTC
TRBJ2-5,many,11,TRBV30,-,CAWSVKETQYF,TGTGCCTGGAGTGTAAAAGAGACCCAGTACTTC
TRBJ2-7,-,12,TRBV20-1,-,CSARTGKYEQYF,TGCAGTGCTAGGACCGGCAAATACGAGCAGTACTTC
TRBJ2-7,-,14,TRBV11-2,TRBD2,CASSFGRESYEQYF,TGTGCCAGCAGCTTTGGGCGGGAGAGCTACGAGCAGTACTTC
TRBJ2-6,many,14,TRBV5-1,-,CASSINSGANVLTF,TGCGCCAGCAGCATCAACTCTGGGGCCAACGTCCTGACTTTC
TRBJ1-5,-,13,TRBV30,-,CAWSVAGDQPQHF,TGTGCCTGGAGTGTAGCGGGAGACCAGCCCCAGCATTTT
TRBJ2-7,many,15,TRBV7-2,-,CASSLRSQSSYEQYF,TGTGCCAGCAGCTTACGCTCTCAGAGCTCCTACGAGCAGTACTTC
TRBJ2-1,many,16,TRBV9,-,CASSVGGGVGYNEQFF,TGTGCCAGCAGCGTAGGAGGAGGGGTTGGATACAATGAGCAGTTCTTC
TRBJ2-1,many,16,TRBV7-2,TRBD2,CASSRRTGTTYNEQFF,TGTGCCAGCAGCCGGAGGACTGGGACTACCTACAATGAGCAGTTCTTC
TRBJ2-3,many,12,TRBV10-3,TRBD1,CAISEDRGTQYF,TGTGCCATCAGTGAGGACAGGGGAACGCAGTATTTT
TRBJ2-5,many,13,TRBV10-3,-,CAIKASEEETQYF,TGTGCCATCAAGGCTAGCGAAGAAGAGACCCAGTACTTC
TRBJ2-5,-,15,TRBV5-6,TRBD1,CASSPRTGYQETQYF,TGTGCCAGCAGCCCCCGGACAGGGTATCAAGAGACCCAGTACTTC
TRBJ2-7,many,16,TRBV14,TRBD2,CASSQGTSGSSYEQYF,TGTGCCAGCAGCCAAGGGACTAGCGGGAGCTCCTACGAGCAGTACTTC
TRBJ2-5,many,16,TRBV20-1,TRBD2,CSARPYLREAQETQYF,TGCAGTGCTAGACCGTACCTGCGGGAGGCCCAAGAGACCCAGTACTTC
TRBJ2-3,many,14,TRBV7-8,-,CASSLDHGTDTQYF,TGTGCCAGCAGCTTAGACCATGGCACAGATACGCAGTATTTT
TRBJ2-1,-,15,TRBV3-1,TRBD2,CASSHGDYVHNEQFF,TGTGCCAGCAGCCATGGGGACTACGTACACAATGAGCAGTTCTTC
TRBJ2-1,many,15,TRBV12-3/TRBV12-4,-,CASSSTAVPSNEQFF,TGTGCCAGCAGCTCGACAGCGGTTCCCTCCAATGAGCAGTTCTTC
TRBJ1-3,-,14,TRBV20-1,-,CSAGSGTDGNTIYF,TGCAGTGCCGGATCGGGAACGGATGGAAACACCATATATTTT
TRBJ2-2,many,15,TRBV27,-,CASSFGRGSTGELFF,TGTGCCAGCAGTTTCGGGAGAGGAAGCACCGGGGAGCTGTTTTTT
TRBJ1-1,many,12,TRBV20-1,-,CSFAQGDTEAFF,TGCAGTTTTGCACAGGGAGACACTGAAGCTTTCTTT
TRBJ2-3,many,17,TRBV5-1,TRBD2,CASSKGLAGAPADTQYF,TGCGCCAGCAGCAAGGGACTAGCGGGGGCGCCCGCAGATACGCAGTATTTT
TRBJ2-2,-,16,TRBV3-1,-,CASSPLQGWNTGELFF,TGTGCCAGCAGCCCCTTACAGGGCTGGAACACCGGGGAGCTGTTTTTT
TRBJ1-2,-,16,TRBV4-2,-,CASSQGVRLNNYGYTF,TGTGCCAGCAGCCAAGGGGTGAGGCTCAATAACTATGGCTACACCTTC
TRBJ2-1,few,17,TRBV5-1,-,CASSLDSSRSSYNEQFF,TGCGCCAGCAGCTTGGATTCGAGCAGGAGCTCCTACAATGAGCAGTTCTTC
TRBJ2-7,many,13,TRBV27,-,CASSLSPGIEQYF,TGTGCCAGCAGTTTATCTCCAGGGATCGAGCAGTACTTC
TRBJ2-3,-,14,TRBV4-2,-,CASSQDPMSDTQYF,TGTGCCAGCAGCCAAGACCCTATGTCAGATACGCAGTATTTT
TRBJ1-2,many,14,TRBV15,-,CATSRGTDLKGYTF,TGTGCCACCAGCAGAGGCACGGATCTTAAGGGCTACACCTTC
TRBJ1-5,-,13,TRBV20-1,-,CSANDRGEQPQHF,TGCAGTGCCAACGACAGAGGAGAACAGCCCCAGCATTTT